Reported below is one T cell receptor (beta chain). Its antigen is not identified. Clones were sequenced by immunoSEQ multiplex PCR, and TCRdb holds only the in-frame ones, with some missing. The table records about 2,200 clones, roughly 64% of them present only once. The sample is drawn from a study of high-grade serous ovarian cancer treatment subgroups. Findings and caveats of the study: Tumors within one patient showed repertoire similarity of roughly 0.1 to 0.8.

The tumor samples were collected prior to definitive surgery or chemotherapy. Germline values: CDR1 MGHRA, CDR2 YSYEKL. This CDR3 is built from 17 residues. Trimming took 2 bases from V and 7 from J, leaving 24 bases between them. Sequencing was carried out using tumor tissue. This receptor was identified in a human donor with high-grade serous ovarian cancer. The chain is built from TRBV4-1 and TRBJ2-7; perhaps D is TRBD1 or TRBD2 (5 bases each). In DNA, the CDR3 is TGCGCCAGCAGCCAACGAGGTACCGGGACCAACATGGGTGAGCAGTACTTC. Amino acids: CASSQRGTGTNMGEQYF.